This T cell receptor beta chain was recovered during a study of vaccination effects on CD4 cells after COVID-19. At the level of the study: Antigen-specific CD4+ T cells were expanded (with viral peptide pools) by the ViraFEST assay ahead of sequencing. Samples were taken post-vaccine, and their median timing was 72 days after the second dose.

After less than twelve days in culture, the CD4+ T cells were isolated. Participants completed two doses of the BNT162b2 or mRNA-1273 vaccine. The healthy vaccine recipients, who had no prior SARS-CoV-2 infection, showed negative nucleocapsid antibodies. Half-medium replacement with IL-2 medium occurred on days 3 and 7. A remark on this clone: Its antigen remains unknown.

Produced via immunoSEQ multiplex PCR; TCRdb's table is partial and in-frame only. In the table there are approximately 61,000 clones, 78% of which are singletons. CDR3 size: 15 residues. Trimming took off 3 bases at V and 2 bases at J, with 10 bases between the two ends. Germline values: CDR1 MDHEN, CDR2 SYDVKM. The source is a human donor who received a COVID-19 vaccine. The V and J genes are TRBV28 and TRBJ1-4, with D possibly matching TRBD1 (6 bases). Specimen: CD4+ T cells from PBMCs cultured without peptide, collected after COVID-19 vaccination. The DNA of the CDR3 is TGTGCCAGCAGTTTTCCTCAGGGGACTAATGAAAAACTGTTTTTT. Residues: CASSFPQGTNEKLFF.